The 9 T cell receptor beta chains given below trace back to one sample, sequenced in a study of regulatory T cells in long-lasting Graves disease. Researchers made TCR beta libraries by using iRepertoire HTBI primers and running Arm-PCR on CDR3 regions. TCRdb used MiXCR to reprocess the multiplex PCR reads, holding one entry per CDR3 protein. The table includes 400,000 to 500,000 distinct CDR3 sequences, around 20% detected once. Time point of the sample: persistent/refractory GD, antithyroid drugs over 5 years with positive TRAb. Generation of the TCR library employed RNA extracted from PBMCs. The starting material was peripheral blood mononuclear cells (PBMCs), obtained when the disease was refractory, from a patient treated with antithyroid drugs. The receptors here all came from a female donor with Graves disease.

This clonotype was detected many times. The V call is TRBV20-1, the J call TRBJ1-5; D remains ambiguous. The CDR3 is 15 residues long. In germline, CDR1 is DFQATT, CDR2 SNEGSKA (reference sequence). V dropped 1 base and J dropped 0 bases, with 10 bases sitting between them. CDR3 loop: CSARVNSYSNQPQHF. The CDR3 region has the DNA TGCAGTGCTAGAGTCAACAGCTATAGCAATCAGCCCCAGCATTTT.

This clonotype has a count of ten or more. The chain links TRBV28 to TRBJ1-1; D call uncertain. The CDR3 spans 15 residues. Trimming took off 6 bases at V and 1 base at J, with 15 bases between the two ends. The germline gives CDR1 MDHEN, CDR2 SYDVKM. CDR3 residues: CASSRIGLGNTEAFF. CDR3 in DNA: TGTGCCAGCAGCCGAATCGGACTCGGGAACACTGAAGCTTTCTTT.

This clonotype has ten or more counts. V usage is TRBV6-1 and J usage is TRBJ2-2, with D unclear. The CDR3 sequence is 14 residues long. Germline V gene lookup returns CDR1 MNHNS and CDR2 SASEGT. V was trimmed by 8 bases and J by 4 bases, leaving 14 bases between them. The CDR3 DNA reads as TGTGCCAGCGCGCTCACATCGGGCACCGGGGAGCTGTTTTTT. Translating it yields CASALTSGTGELFF.

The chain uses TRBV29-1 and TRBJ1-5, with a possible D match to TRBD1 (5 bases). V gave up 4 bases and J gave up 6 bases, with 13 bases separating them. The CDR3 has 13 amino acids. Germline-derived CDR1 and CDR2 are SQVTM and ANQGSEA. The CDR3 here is CSVVGQRGQPQHF. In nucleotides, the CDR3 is TGCAGCGTTGTTGGGCAGAGGGGTCAGCCCCAGCATTTT.

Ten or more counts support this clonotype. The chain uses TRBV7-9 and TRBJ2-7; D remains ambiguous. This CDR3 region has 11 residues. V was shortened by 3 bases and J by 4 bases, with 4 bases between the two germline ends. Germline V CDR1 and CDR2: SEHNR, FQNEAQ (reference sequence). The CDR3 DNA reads TGTGCCAGCAGCTTCCAGTACGAGCAGTACTTC. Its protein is CASSFQYEQYF. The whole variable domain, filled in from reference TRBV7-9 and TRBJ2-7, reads DTGVSQNPRHKITKRGQNVTFRCDPISEHNRLYWYRQTLGQGPEFLTYFQNEAQLEKSRLLSDRFSAERPKGSFSTLEIQRTEQGDSAMYLCASSFQYEQYFGPGTRLTVT.

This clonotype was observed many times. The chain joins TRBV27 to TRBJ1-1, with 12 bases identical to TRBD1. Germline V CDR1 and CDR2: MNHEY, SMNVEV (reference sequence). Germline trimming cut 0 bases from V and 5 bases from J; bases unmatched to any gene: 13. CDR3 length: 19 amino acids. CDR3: CASSLSVSWDRGPVTEAFF. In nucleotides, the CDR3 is TGTGCCAGCAGTTTATCGGTGTCTTGGGACAGGGGGCCAGTGACTGAAGCTTTCTTT.

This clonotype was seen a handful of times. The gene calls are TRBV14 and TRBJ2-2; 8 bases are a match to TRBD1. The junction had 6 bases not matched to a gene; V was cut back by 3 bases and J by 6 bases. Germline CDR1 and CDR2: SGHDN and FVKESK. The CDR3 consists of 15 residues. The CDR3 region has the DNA TGTGCCAGCAGCCAGAGGACAGGGTTCCCCGGGGAGCTGTTTTTT. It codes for CASSQRTGFPGELFF.

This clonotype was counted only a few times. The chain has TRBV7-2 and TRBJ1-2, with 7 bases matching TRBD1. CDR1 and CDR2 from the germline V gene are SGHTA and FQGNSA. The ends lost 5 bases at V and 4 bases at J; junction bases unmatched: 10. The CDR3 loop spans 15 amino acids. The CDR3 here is CASSARQGASYGYTF. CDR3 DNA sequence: TGTGCCAGCAGCGCCCGACAGGGTGCCTCCTATGGCTACACCTTC.

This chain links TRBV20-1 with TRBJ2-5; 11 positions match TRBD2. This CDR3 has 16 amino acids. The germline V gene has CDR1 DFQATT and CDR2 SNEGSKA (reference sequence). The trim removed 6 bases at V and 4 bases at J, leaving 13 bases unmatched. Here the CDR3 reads CSATPGTSGWVETQYF. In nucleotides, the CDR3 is TGCAGTGCAACACCCGGGACTAGCGGCTGGGTAGAGACCCAGTACTTC.